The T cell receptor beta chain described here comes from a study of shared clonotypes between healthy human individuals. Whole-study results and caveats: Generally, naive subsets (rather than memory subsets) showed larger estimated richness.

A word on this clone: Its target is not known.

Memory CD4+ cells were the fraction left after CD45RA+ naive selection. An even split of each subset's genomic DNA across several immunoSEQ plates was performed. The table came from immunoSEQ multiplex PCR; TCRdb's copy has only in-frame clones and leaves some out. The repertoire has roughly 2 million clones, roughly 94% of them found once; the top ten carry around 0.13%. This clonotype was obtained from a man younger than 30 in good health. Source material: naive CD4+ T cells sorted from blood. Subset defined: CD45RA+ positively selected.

The CDR3 spells CASSSTESNQPQHF. CDR3 DNA: TGTGCCAGCAGTTCGACAGAAAGCAATCAGCCCCAGCATTTT. The gene calls are TRBV27 and TRBJ1-5, with a weak D call TRBD1 (5 bases). V dropped 4 bases and J dropped 1 base, with 8 bases sitting between them. The length of the CDR3 is 14 residues. Per the germline V gene, CDR1 is MNHEY and CDR2 is SMNVEV (reference sequence).